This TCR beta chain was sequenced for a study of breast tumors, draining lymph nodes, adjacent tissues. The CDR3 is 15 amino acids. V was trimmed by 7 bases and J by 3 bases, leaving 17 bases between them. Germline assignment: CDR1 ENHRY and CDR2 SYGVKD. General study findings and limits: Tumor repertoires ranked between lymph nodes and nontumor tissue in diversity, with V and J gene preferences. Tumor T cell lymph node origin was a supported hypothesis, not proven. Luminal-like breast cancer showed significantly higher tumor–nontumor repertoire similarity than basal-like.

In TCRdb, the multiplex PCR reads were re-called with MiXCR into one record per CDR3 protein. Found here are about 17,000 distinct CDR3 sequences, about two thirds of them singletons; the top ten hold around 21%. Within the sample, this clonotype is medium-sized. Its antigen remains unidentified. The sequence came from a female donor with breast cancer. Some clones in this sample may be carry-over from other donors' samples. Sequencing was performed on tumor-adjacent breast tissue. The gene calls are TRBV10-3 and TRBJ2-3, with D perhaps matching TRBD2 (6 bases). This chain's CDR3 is CAIKRDSSPTDTQYF. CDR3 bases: TGTGCCATCAAAAGGGACTCCTCCCCAACAGATACGCAGTATTTT.